These T cell receptor beta chains were read from a single sample in a study of shared clonotypes between healthy human individuals. Here immunoSEQ multiplex PCR was the method, and the copy in TCRdb shows in-frame clones only, minus some. The table has a few million clones, roughly 93% seen once. The sequencing sample was made of naive CD4+ T cells from PBMCs. These receptors originate from a man between 18 and 35 years old in good health. Some clones in this sample may be carry-over from other donors' samples. Each CDR3 is given without its conserved first and last residue. The D gene is left open where the match is weak.

>TRBJ2-7|TRBV20-1|-
SGTPSYEQY
>TRBJ2-7|TRBV5-1|TRBD2
ASSSEAGGTYEQY
>TRBJ2-6|TRBV28|TRBD2
ASSESGLVSGANVLT
>TRBJ1-1|TRBV7-3|TRBD1
ASSLTGRKTGGTEAF
>TRBJ2-5|TRBV27|-
ASSLSLTWDTSRETQY
>TRBJ2-7|TRBV6-1|TRBD2
ASSEGVSGSIEQY
>TRBJ1-3|TRBV28|-
ASSLPGRRVFLGNTIY
>TRBJ1-4|TRBV28|-
ASSRPGIREKLF
>TRBJ2-3|TRBV9|TRBD2
ASSVALPTSGSDTQY
>TRBJ1-2|TRBV29-1|-
SAEEQGYGYT
>TRBJ1-4|TRBV5-1|-
ASSPWRWQGGEKLF
>TRBJ1-4|TRBV2|-
ASRIMASTLF
>TRBJ2-5|TRBV11-2|-
ASSPGQLGQETQY
>TRBJ1-4|TRBV5-1|-
ASSPPGGNEKLF
>TRBJ2-3|TRBV27|-
ASSRGRFADTQY
>TRBJ2-7|TRBV28|-
ASSSRLRGSLGGEQY
>TRBJ2-1|TRBV7-8|-
ASSSGAPYNEQF
>TRBJ1-1|TRBV4-3|TRBD1
ASSQDGGQGGTEAF
>TRBJ2-3|TRBV28|-
AAHGDTRTDTQY
>TRBJ2-5|TRBV5-4|TRBD2
ASSLASGSQETQY
>TRBJ1-1|TRBV5-1|-
ASSSGWGDTEAF
>TRBJ2-3|TRBV5-1|-
ASSPNLRVDTDTQY
>TRBJ2-1|TRBV10-1|-
ASSEGGYNEQF
>TRBJ2-1|TRBV5-8|TRBD2
ASSLGLAVYNEQF
>TRBJ2-1|TRBV30|TRBD2
ARGLAGVNEQF
>TRBJ2-1|TRBV9|-
ASSVALSEQF
>TRBJ2-1|TRBV30|-
ASSEAGYNEQF
>TRBJ2-7|TRBV18|TRBD2
ASSPPTSGSEQY
>TRBJ2-7|TRBV28|-
ASRAVGAKPAEQY
>TRBJ2-3|TRBV28|-
ASSSRDLDSNTQY
>TRBJ2-7|TRBV18|TRBD1
ASSPGTANYEQY
>TRBJ2-5|TRBV5-1|TRBD2
ASSFRRTSAETQY
>TRBJ1-2|TRBV6-5|-
ASSYSLQGWDGYT
>TRBJ1-2|TRBV7-2|TRBD1
ASSLGQRDGYT
>TRBJ2-7|TRBV20-1|-
SARVINEQY
>TRBJ1-1|TRBV6-5|-
ASRPAMNTEAF
>TRBJ2-3|TRBV18|-
ASSPPEGTDTQY
>TRBJ2-5|TRBV7-2|-
ASSTVTAEETQY
>TRBJ2-5|TRBV28|TRBD2
ASSMPGGYQETQY
>TRBJ1-5|TRBV19|-
ASRTPGQRNQPQH
>TRBJ2-3|TRBV6-5|TRBD2
ASSGAGGTDTQY
>TRBJ2-7|TRBV29-1|-
SVGKSISYEQY
>TRBJ1-2|TRBV27|-
ASRVTGSYGYT
>TRBJ1-4|TRBV6-5|TRBD1
ASSFGQGGIEKLF
>TRBJ1-3|TRBV7-3|-
ASSSGLPSSGNTIY
>TRBJ2-6|TRBV4-1|-
ASSPPPGQSVSGANVLT
>TRBJ2-7|TRBV7-8|TRBD2
ASSLLSGSSYEQY
>TRBJ2-7|TRBV4-3|-
ASSQDLPRGYEQY
>TRBJ2-2|TRBV11-2|TRBD2
ASSGSREEYTGELF
>TRBJ2-3|TRBV9|-
ASSRSKGTDTQY
>TRBJ1-2|TRBV7-9|-
ASSLVSGIYGYT
>TRBJ2-3|TRBV5-1|TRBD1
ASSFTGETDTQY